Here is one T cell receptor (beta chain) with its context. This sample is drawn from a study of cytomegalovirus exposure and HLA in healthy donors. Use of 60 Vbeta and 13 Jbeta primers characterized the PCR. Sequencing was performed with immunoSEQ multiplex PCR; in TCRdb, only in-frame clones are kept and a portion is missing. The sample consists of tens of thousands of clones, around 75% of them appearing once. CDR1 is SGHTA, CDR2 FQGNSA, per germline. This CDR3 has 12 amino acids. V was shortened by 2 bases and J by 7 bases, with 8 bases between the two germline ends. The chain uses TRBV7-2 and TRBJ1-1, with D tentatively TRBD1 (5 bases). The sample was PBMCs. This receptor was identified in a man aged 45-60 years in good health and CMV-seropositive. The CDR3 DNA follows: TGTGCCAGCAGCTTATCAGGGATTGAAGCTTTCTTT. It specifies CASSLSGIEAFF.